The 19 T cell receptor beta chains below all came from one sample that was sequenced in a study of T cells after yellow fever vaccination. Via MiXCR, TCRdb re-called the 5' RACE reads, giving one row per CDR3 protein. The table shows a few hundred thousand distinct CDR3 sequences, with around 8.6% occurring only once. Sample: CD4+ T cells sorted from PBMCs, taken 5 days after the yellow fever booster vaccination. The receptors stem from a man between 18 and 29 years old who received the YFV17D yellow fever vaccine.

This clonotype came up many times. This chain joins TRBV12-3 or TRBV12-4 and TRBJ2-6; D remains ambiguous. The CDR3 totals 14 residues. With 7 bases removed from V and 0 bases from J, the gap between germline ends came to 7 bases. The CDR3 sequence is CASTRVSGANVLTF. In nucleotides, the CDR3 is TGTGCCAGCACCCGTGTCTCTGGGGCCAACGTCCTGACTTTC.

In this sample, this clonotype turned up a few times. The rearrangement uses TRBV4-1 and TRBJ1-1; no firm D call. Germline V CDR1 and CDR2: MGHRA, YSYEKL. This CDR3 region has 13 residues. Trimming removed 1 base at V and 6 bases at J, with 9 bases between. The CDR3 is CASSQVRLAEAFF. The CDR3 region has the DNA TGCGCCAGCAGCCAAGTACGTTTGGCTGAAGCTTTCTTT.

The chain recombines TRBV9 with TRBJ1-1; TRBD1 aligns across 7 bases. Germline CDR1 reads SGDLS; CDR2 reads YYNGEE. After removal of 4 bases from V and 6 bases from J, the junction contained 9 bases not matched to a gene. The CDR3 has 14 amino acids. CDR3 sequence (DNA): TGTGCCAGCAGCAAGAGGACAGGCGGGGCTGAAGCTTTCTTT. Translating gives CASSKRTGGAEAFF.

There are a few counts of this clonotype. This chain joins TRBV5-1 and TRBJ2-1; the match to TRBD1 covers 9 bases. The CDR3 covers 15 residues. Germline values: CDR1 SGHRS, CDR2 YFSETQ. V was pared by 7 bases and J by 7 bases, with 12 bases of the junction left unmatched. CDR3 in amino acids: CASRLTGQGGNEQFF. The CDR3 DNA sequence: TGCGCCAGCCGACTAACGGGACAGGGAGGAAATGAGCAGTTCTTC.

This clonotype was found a few times. The chain joins TRBV19 to TRBJ2-3, with D perhaps matching TRBD2 (5 bases). The CDR3 runs 16 residues. V was pared by 3 bases and J by 2 bases, with 15 bases between. Germline CDR1 LNHDA, CDR2 SQIVND (reference sequence). The CDR3 sequence is CASSMSITGITDTQYF. The CDR3 nucleotides are TGTGCCAGTAGTATGTCCATTACGGGGATCACAGATACGCAGTATTTT.

This clonotype was found a few times. This chain connects TRBV29-1 to TRBJ1-1; maybe TRBD1 (6 bases). Deletions cut 1 base from V and 0 bases from J, with 15 bases between. From germline, CDR1 is SQVTM and CDR2 ANQGSEA. The CDR3 is 16 residues long. CDR3 loop: CSVEVGGNLMNTEAFF. The DNA of the CDR3 is TGCAGCGTTGAAGTAGGGGGGAATTTAATGAACACTGAAGCTTTCTTT.

This clonotype appeared a few times. The J gene is TRBJ2-1, the V gene TRBV12-3 or TRBV12-4; 13 bases line up with TRBD2. CDR3 length: 15 residues. V lost 6 bases to trimming and J lost 4 bases; unmatched junction nucleotides: 3. The CDR3 bases are TGTGCCAGCAGGGCGACTAGCGGGGGGTACAATGAGCAGTTCTTC. Its protein is CASRATSGGYNEQFF.

The chain's CDR3 is CASRGAGVQFF. DNA for the CDR3: TGTGCCAGCAGGGGGGCGGGGGTGCAGTTCTTC. This sequence joins TRBV2 and TRBJ2-1; the D gene is possibly TRBD2 (7 bases). Trimming shortened V by 6 bases and J by 12 bases, and 12 bases separated the two germline ends. The CDR3 is 11 residues long. CDR1 is SNHLY and CDR2 is FYNNEI in the germline V gene. The complete variable domain, with remaining parts taken from reference TRBV2 and TRBJ2-1, reads EPEVTQTPSHQVTQMGQEVILRCVPISNHLYFYWYRQILGQKVEFLVSFYNNEISEKSEIFDDQFSVERPDGSNFTLKIRSTKLEDSAMYFCASRGAGVQFFGPGTRLTVL.

This clonotype has only a few counts. This chain uses TRBV20-1 with TRBJ2-1; D is undetermined. Germline lookup yields CDR1 DFQATT and CDR2 SNEGSKA (reference sequence). The CDR3 runs to 15 residues. V was trimmed by 6 bases and J by 0 bases, leaving 15 bases between them. The CDR3 is CSAVGTLSSYNEQFF. The CDR3 nucleotides read TGCAGTGCGGTTGGTACTCTCAGCTCCTACAATGAGCAGTTCTTC.

There are a few counts of this clonotype. The chain has TRBV10-3 and TRBJ1-2; D remains unclear. The CDR3 has 14 residues. The V end was cut by 0 bases, the J end by 3 bases, with 8 bases between. Germline values: CDR1 ENHRY, CDR2 SYGVKD. Here the CDR3 DNA reads TGTGCCATCAGTGAGTCGGCGTCAGACTATGGCTACACCTTC. This codes for CAISESASDYGYTF.

This clonotype has just a few counts. This rearrangement joins TRBV11-1 to TRBJ2-1; 8 nucleotides line up with TRBD2. The length of the CDR3 is 15 residues. Trimming removed 4 bases from V and 3 bases from J; junction bases left unmatched: 5. Germline V gene lookup returns CDR1 SGHAT and CDR2 FQDESV (reference sequence). CDR3 sequence: CASSSRGGGYNEQFF. The CDR3 nucleotides read TGTGCCAGCAGCTCCCGGGGGGGTGGCTACAATGAGCAGTTCTTC. Supplemented by reference TRBV11-1 and TRBJ2-1, the full variable domain reads EAEVAQSPRYKITEKSQAVAFWCDPISGHATLYWYRQILGQGPELLVQFQDESVVDDSQLPKDRFSAERLKGVDSTLKIQPAELGDSAMYLCASSSRGGGYNEQFFGPGTRLTVL.

The chain links TRBV9 to TRBJ2-2; 10 bases are shared with TRBD1. The germline V gene encodes CDR1 SGDLS and CDR2 YYNGEE. V was clipped by 3 bases and J by 5 bases; unmatched bases: 4. The CDR3 spans 15 residues. CDR3 protein: CASSGGQGRTGELFF. The CDR3 DNA follows: TGTGCCAGCAGCGGGGGACAGGGGCGAACCGGGGAGCTGTTTTTT. Complete variable domain (other parts from reference TRBV9 and TRBJ2-2): DSGVTQTPKHLITATGQRVTLRCSPRSGDLSVYWYQQSLDQGLQFLIQYYNGEERAKGNILERFSAQQFPDLHSELNLSSLELGDSALYFCASSGGQGRTGELFFGEGSRLTVL.

V usage is TRBV11-2 and J usage is TRBJ1-2, with a tentative D call TRBD1 (6 bases). CDR1 and CDR2 from the germline V gene are SGHAT and FQNNGV. Deletions cut 3 bases from V and 8 bases from J, with 13 bases between. CDR3 length equals 13 residues. As DNA, the CDR3 is TGTGCCAGCAGCTTCTGGGGGGGCGACGGCTACACCTTC. Translating gives CASSFWGGDGYTF.

This clonotype was counted a few times. The gene calls are TRBV5-1 and TRBJ1-5, with TRBD1 matching over 7 bases. The CDR3 consists of 15 residues. Germline values: CDR1 SGHRS, CDR2 YFSETQ. V lost 1 base to trimming and J lost 8 bases; unmatched junction nucleotides: 9. CDR3 coding DNA: TGCGCCAGCAGCTTGCAGGGGACAGCCGAGGAGCCCCAGCATTTT. This codes for CASSLQGTAEEPQHF. Using reference TRBV5-1 and TRBJ1-5 for the parts outside the CDR3, the full variable domain is KAGVTQTPRYLIKTRGQQVTLSCSPISGHRSVSWYQQTPGQGLQFLFEYFSETQRNKGNFPGRFSGRQFSNSRSEMNVSTLELGDSALYLCASSLQGTAEEPQHFGDGTRLSIL.

In its sample, this clonotype was seen many times. J is TRBJ2-7 and V is TRBV5-4; the D is unclear. With 0 bases removed from V and 7 bases from J, the gap between germline ends came to 8 bases. CDR1 and CDR2 from the germline V gene are SGHNT and YYREEE (reference sequence). The CDR3 is made up of 12 amino acids. In DNA, the CDR3 is TGTGCCAGCAGCTTGGTGGTGGGGGAGCAGTACTTC. The encoded protein is CASSLVVGEQYF.

This clonotype was seen more than once but under ten times. The CDR3 region is CASSRTRGEQFF. The CDR3 region has the DNA TGTGCCAGCAGCCGAACACGCGGTGAGCAGTTCTTC. V gene TRBV7-9 combines with J gene TRBJ2-1; D is unclear. Trimming left V 5 bases short and J 9 bases short, with 11 bases between. Germline values: CDR1 SEHNR, CDR2 FQNEAQ (reference sequence). The CDR3 is 12 amino acids.

The rearrangement links TRBV5-1 to TRBJ2-5; D might be TRBD2 (5 bases). The CDR3 covers 16 residues. Germline CDR1 SGHRS, CDR2 YFSETQ. Trimming cost V 0 bases and J 3 bases, with 15 bases left between them. The CDR3 DNA reads TGCGCCAGCAGCTTGGTCGGGCGGGCGATGGAAGAGACCCAGTACTTC. Translating it yields CASSLVGRAMEETQYF.

This clonotype has only a few counts. The gene calls are TRBV10-1 and TRBJ1-1; D uncertain. The CDR3 loop spans 14 amino acids. CDR1 is WNHNN and CDR2 is SYGVQD in the germline V gene (reference sequence). Trimming took off 0 bases at V and 8 bases at J, with 13 bases between the two ends. CDR3 loop: CASSESPGPLEAFF. DNA of the CDR3: TGCGCCAGCAGTGAGTCCCCCGGGCCCCTGGAAGCTTTCTTT.

The chain is built from TRBV29-1 and TRBJ2-3; TRBD2 matches 8 bases. CDR1 SQVTM and CDR2 ANQGSEA come from the germline V gene. CDR3 size: 12 residues. V was pared by 3 bases and J by 6 bases, with 2 bases of the junction left unmatched. CDR3 sequence: CSVDPGGDTQYF. The DNA of the CDR3 is TGCAGCGTTGACCCGGGGGGGGATACGCAGTATTTT.